This T cell receptor (beta chain) was sequenced during a study of OX40 agonist ivuxolimab in advanced cancers. For the study in its entirety: Ivuxolimab, which targeted the costimulatory receptor OX40 (CD134), was an agonistic, fully human IgG2 monoclonal antibody. Among the 52 dose-escalation patients, about 20 had hepatocellular carcinoma, about 15 melanoma, 9 renal cell carcinoma and 9 head and neck cancer. In the dose-escalation cohort, roughly 80% of patients were male, and the mean age was approximately 60 years, with a range of roughly 20 to 80. Prior anti-PD-1, anti-PD-L1 or anti-CTLA-4 therapy was permitted, and about two fifths of dose-escalation patients had received checkpoint inhibitors. Three dose-escalation patients achieved partial responses, one with hepatocellular carcinoma and two with cutaneous melanoma. The monotherapy dose-escalation portion (N ≈ 55 patients) of the phase I ivuxolimab trial is reported in the paper. Intravenous ivuxolimab was administered to patients every 2 weeks at six dose levels: 0.01, 0.1, 0.3, 1.5, 3 and 10 mg/kg. Peripheral TCRbeta sequencing was intended to test whether TCR sequence diversity was altered and clonal T-cell expansion was caused by ivuxolimab. What the work shows at the level of the full study, not this receptor alone: Low levels of normalized T-cell clonal expansion were also seen in some nonresponding patients. At doses of 0.1 to 3.0 mg/kg, clonal expansion of both CD4+ and CD8+ T cells in blood was seen between baseline and week 6. After ivuxolimab, expanded clones were on average more numerous among CD8+ T cells than among CD4+ T cells. In the 0.1-3.0 mg/kg groups, partial responders were among the patients with the lowest normalized peripheral clonal expansion, particularly in CD8+ T cells. Antigen specificity was not determined for the clonally expanded peripheral T cells.

The trial excluded patients who had a history of autoimmune disease or were on systemic immunosuppression. Peripheral blood for TCR sequencing was collected from all dose cohorts at baseline, on cycle 4 day 1, and on cycle 7 day 1. Samples were obtained from an open-label, multicenter, first-in-human phase I dose-escalation trial of ivuxolimab. The trial enrolled adults with locally advanced or metastatic head and neck squamous cell, hepatocellular, melanoma or renal cell carcinoma. Before TCR sequencing, CD4+ and CD8+ T cells were separately sorted from peripheral blood. Genomic DNA was isolated from the sorted cells so that the TCRbeta CDR3 region could be sequenced. TCRbeta CDR3 regions were sequenced using the immunoSEQ Assay. The table was pulled from immuneACCESS by TCRdb, which kept in-frame rearrangements only. Such tables lose some clones; where checked, under half of the loss comes from unresolved V genes, and the rest has no known cause. In all, the sample holds some 17,000 clones, and 80% to 95% of those were seen once. Roughly 7.2% of the sample goes to the ten largest clones.

V drops 4 bases and J drops 1 base, leaving 14 bases in between. According to the germline V gene (reference sequence), CDR1 reads SGHNT and CDR2 reads YYREEE. Taken from cysteine to phenylalanine, the CDR3 has 15 residues. Only CDR3 DNA is held: 45 bases, read in frame from base 1. As concerns this clone: This receptor's antigen is unknown. No base-level quality is on record; no much larger clone is a single base apart.

The chain is encoded by TRBV5-4 joined to TRBJ1-1; the D gene is perhaps TRBD1, on 6 matching bases. Material: CD4+ or CD8+ T cells sorted from blood, obtained in a trial of the OX40 agonist ivuxolimab. The sequence was collected from an adult with an advanced solid tumor such as melanoma, head and neck, liver or kidney cancer. The CDR3 protein sequence reads: CASSAGAPTNTEAFF. The DNA sequence follows: TGTGCCAGCAGCGCGGGGGCGCCTACGAACACTGAAGCTTTCTTT.